The 6 T cell receptor beta chains listed next were all sequenced from one sample in a study of blood T cell repertoires in COVID-19. Method: immunoSEQ multiplex PCR; TCRdb's copy keeps in-frame clones and lacks some. The sample includes 150,000 to 200,000 clones, around 80% of them seen just once. The sample consisted of peripheral blood. The receptors originated from a woman of 80 years or more with acute or convalescent COVID-19.

The V gene is TRBV19, the J gene TRBJ1-1; weak D call: TRBD1 (6 bases). V gave up 8 bases and J gave up 0 bases, with 10 bases separating them. Germline V gene lookup returns CDR1 LNHDA and CDR2 SQIVND (reference sequence). The CDR3 totals 13 residues. This chain's CDR3 is CASSQGMNTEAFF. The CDR3 DNA is TGTGCCAGTTCGCAGGGGATGAACACTGAAGCTTTCTTT.

This clone came up a few times. This chain links TRBV7-9 with TRBJ2-7; TRBD1 matches at 8 bases. The CDR3 is made up of 15 amino acids. V lost 5 bases and J lost 0; bases outside the gene matches: 6. Per the germline V gene, CDR1 is SEHNR and CDR2 is FQNEAQ (reference sequence). The DNA for the CDR3 is TGTGCCAGCAGCCTTCCGACAGGGGCCTCCTACGAGCAGTACTTC. This encodes CASSLPTGASYEQYF.

There are a few counts of this clone. This rearrangement joins TRBV4-3 to TRBJ2-3, with a possible D match to TRBD2 (6 bases). The V end was cut by 1 base, the J end by 5 bases, with 13 bases between. Germline loops: CDR1 LGHNA, CDR2 YSLEER. This CDR3 has 15 residues. The CDR3 loop is CASSQAGGLVDTQYF. CDR3 coding DNA: TGCGCCAGCAGCCAAGCCGGGGGTCTGGTAGATACGCAGTATTTT.

The V gene is TRBV6-5, the J gene TRBJ1-1; TRBD1 aligns across 9 bases. The germline V gene has CDR1 MNHEY and CDR2 SVGAGI. Trimming took 0 bases from V and 4 from J; bases not matched to a gene: 6. CDR3 length: 16 amino acids. This chain's CDR3 is CASSYSYRGPGTEAFF. The CDR3 region has the DNA TGTGCCAGCAGTTACTCCTACAGGGGGCCGGGCACTGAAGCTTTCTTT.

This clone was seen a few times. This chain joins TRBV9 and TRBJ2-7; D might be TRBD2 (5 bases). CDR1 is SGDLS and CDR2 is YYNGEE in the germline V gene. CDR3 length equals 14 residues. With 5 bases removed from V and 2 bases from J, the gap between germline ends came to 14 bases. This chain's CDR3 is CASSDLHGTYEQYF. The DNA for the CDR3 is TGTGCCAGCAGTGATTTACACGGGACCTACGAGCAGTACTTC.

This clone was recorded once. This likely comes from a read error, as the CDR3 has no conserved phenylalanine or tryptophan at its end. Because the CDR3's place on the DNA is in doubt, the DNA is left out and the CDR3 is given as listed by TCRdb. The CDR3 loop is CASSEGQGQI. The V call is TRBV21-1, the J call TRBJ1-2; TRBD1 is the table's D call, not checked against the DNA. TRBV21-1 is described as a pseudogene. The CDR3 is 10 amino acids in total, end residues counted.